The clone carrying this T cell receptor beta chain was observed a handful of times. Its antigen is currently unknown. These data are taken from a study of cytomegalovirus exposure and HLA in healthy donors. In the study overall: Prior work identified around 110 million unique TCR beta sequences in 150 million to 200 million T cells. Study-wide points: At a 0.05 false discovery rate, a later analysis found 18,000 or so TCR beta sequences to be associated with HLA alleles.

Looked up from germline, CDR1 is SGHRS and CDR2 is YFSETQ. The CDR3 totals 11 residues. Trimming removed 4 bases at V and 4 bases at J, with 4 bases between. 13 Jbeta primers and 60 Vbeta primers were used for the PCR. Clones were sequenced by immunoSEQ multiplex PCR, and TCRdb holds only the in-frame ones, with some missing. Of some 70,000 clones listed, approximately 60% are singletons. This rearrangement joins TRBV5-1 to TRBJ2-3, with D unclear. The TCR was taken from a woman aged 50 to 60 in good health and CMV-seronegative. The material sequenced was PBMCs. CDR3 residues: CASSLADTQYF. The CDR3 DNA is TGCGCCAGCAGCCTTGCAGATACGCAGTATTTT.